The 4 T cell receptor beta chains reported below all come from one sample, sequenced in a study of cytomegalovirus exposure and HLA in healthy donors listed by TCRdb under 2017. Library preparation used the immunoSEQ multiplex PCR assay. A mixture of 60 forward primers for TCR Vbeta segments and 13 reverse primers for TCR Jbeta segments was used in the multiplex PCR. In its TCRdb copy, this immuneACCESS table keeps in-frame sequences only and misses some clones. Where compared with another copy, unresolved V genes explain less than half of these, and the others have no known cause. Within this sample are fewer than 140,000 clones, with around 70% of them counted one time only. Of the sample, 0.79% is held by the ten largest clones. The specimen sequenced was PBMCs. All receptors derive from a boy between 10 and 17 years old in good health and CMV-seronegative.

The chain uses TRBV6-7 and TRBJ1-1; 8 bases are shared with TRBD1. TRBV6-7 is identified as an open reading frame with a role that is uncertain. The ends lost 6 bases at V and 0 bases at J; junction bases unmatched: 6. CDR3 length: 15 residues. The CDR3 sequence: CASSPRTGLNTEAFF. The CDR3 DNA follows: TGTGCCAGCAGCCCCAGGACAGGGTTGAACACTGAAGCTTTCTTT.

The gene calls are TRBV28 and TRBJ1-5; D is undetermined. The germline CDR1 and CDR2 sequences are MDHEN and SYDVKM. V lost 3 bases, J lost 3 bases, and 15 bases lay in between. The CDR3 runs 16 residues. The CDR3 nucleotides read TGTGCCAGCAGTTTGGGAGTCGGGCAGCCCAATCAGCCCCAGCATTTT. It codes for CASSLGVGQPNQPQHF. Full variable domain (remainder filled in from reference TRBV28 and TRBJ1-5): DVKVTQSSRYLVKRTGEKVFLECVQDMDHENMFWYRQDPGLGLRLIYFSYDVKMKEKGDIPEGYSVSREKKERFSLILESASTNQTSMYLCASSLGVGQPNQPQHFGDGTRLSIL.

J is TRBJ2-1 and V is TRBV6-5; the match to TRBD2 covers 11 bases. Germline assignment: CDR1 MNHEY and CDR2 SVGAGI. Unmatched junction bases numbered 6, after V lost 3 bases and J lost 8 bases. This CDR3 spans 15 amino acids. For the CDR3, the DNA is TGTGCCAGCAGTTATAGCGGGGGGGCCTCAGATGAGCAGTTCTTC. Protein sequence: CASSYSGGASDEQFF.

The rearrangement joins TRBV27 to TRBJ2-3, with a weak D call TRBD1 (6 bases). V dropped 9 bases and J dropped 6 bases, with 10 bases sitting between them. Germline lookup yields CDR1 MNHEY and CDR2 SMNVEV (reference sequence). The CDR3 consists of 11 residues. DNA of the CDR3: TGTGCCAGTACGAGGGGGGATACGCAGTATTTT. The encoded protein is CASTRGDTQYF.